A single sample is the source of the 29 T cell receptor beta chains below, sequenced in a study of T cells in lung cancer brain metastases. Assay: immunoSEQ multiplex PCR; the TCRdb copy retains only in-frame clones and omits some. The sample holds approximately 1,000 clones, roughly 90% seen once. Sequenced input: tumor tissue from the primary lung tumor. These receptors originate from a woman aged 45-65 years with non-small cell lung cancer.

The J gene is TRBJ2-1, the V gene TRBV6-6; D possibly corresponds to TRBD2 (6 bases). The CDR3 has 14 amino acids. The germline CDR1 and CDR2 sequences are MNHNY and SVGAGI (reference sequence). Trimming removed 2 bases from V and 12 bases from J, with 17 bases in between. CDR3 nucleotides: TGTGCCAGCAGTTACAGGAAAGCGGGTATTGTGCAGTTCTTC. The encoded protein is CASSYRKAGIVQFF.

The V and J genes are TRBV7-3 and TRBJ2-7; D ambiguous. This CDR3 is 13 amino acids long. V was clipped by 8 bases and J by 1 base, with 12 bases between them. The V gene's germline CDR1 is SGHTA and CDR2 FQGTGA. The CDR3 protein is CASPETLSYEQYF. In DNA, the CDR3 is TGTGCCAGCCCCGAGACCCTATCCTACGAGCAGTACTTC.

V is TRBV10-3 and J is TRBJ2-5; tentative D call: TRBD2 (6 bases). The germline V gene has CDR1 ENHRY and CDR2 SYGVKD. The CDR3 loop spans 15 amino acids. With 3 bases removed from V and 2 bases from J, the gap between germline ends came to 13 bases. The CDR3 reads CAISDSRRDQETQYF. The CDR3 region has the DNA TGTGCCATCAGTGATTCAAGGCGGGATCAAGAGACCCAGTACTTC.

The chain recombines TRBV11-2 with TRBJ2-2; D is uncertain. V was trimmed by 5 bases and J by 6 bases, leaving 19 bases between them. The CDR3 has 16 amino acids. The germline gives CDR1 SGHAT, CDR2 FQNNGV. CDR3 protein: CASSTAVRAVAGELFF. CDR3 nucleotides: TGTGCCAGCAGCACCGCGGTTAGGGCGGTCGCCGGGGAGCTGTTTTTT.

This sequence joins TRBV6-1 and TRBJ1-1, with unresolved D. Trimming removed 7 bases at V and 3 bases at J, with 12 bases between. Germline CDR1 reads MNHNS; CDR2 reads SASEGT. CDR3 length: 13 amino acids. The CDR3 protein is CASNPLGDTEAFF. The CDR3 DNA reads TGTGCCAGCAACCCCTTGGGTGACACTGAAGCTTTCTTT.

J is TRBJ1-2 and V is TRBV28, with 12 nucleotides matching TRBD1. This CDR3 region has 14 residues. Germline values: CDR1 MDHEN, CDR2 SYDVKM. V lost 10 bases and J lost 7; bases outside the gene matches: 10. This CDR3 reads CATGRWGQGAGYTF. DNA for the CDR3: TGTGCCACTGGAAGGTGGGGACAGGGGGCTGGCTACACCTTC.

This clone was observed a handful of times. The CDR3 sequence: CSVERQGLEAFF. CDR3 in DNA: TGCAGCGTTGAGCGGCAGGGCCTTGAAGCTTTCTTT. The chain joins TRBV29-1 to TRBJ1-1, with D perhaps matching TRBD1 (5 bases). The V end was cut by 3 bases, the J end by 7 bases, with 12 bases between. Germline CDR1 and CDR2: SQVTM and ANQGSEA. The CDR3 is 12 amino acids.

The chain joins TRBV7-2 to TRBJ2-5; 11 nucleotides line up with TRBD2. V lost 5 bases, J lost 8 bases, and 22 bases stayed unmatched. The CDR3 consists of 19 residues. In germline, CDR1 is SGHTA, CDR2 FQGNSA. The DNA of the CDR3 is TGTGCCAGCAGCCGTCCCGGGACTAGCGGAGCTAGAGGTAGAGAAACCCAGTACTTC. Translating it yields CASSRPGTSGARGRETQYF.

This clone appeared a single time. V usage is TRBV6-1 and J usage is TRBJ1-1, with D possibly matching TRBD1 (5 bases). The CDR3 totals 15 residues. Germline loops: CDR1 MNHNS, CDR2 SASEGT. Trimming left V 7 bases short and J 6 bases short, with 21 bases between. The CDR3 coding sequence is TGTGCCAGCAAGGTTTTATCCGGGGGGAGGCCTGAAGCTTTCTTT. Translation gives CASKVLSGGRPEAFF.

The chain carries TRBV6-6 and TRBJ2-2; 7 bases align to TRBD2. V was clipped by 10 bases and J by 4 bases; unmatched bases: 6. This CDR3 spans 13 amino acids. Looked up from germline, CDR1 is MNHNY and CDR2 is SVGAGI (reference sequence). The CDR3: CATVASGTGELFF. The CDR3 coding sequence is TGTGCCACCGTGGCTAGCGGCACCGGGGAGCTGTTTTTT.

CDR3 loop: CASSPPGSGQFF. CDR3 coding DNA: TGTGCCAGCAGTCCCCCTGGGAGTGGGCAGTTCTTC. V and J are TRBV6-5 and TRBJ2-1, with TRBD2 as a possible D gene (5 bases). CDR1 and CDR2 (germline): MNHEY, SVGAGI. The germline V and J ends were trimmed by 5 bases and 12 bases, with 14 bases remaining between them. The CDR3 totals 12 residues.

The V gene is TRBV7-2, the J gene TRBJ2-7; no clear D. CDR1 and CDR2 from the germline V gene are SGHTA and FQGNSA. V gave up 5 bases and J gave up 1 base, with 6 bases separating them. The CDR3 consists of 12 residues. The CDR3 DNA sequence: TGTGCCAGCAGCCGGCAGTCCTACGAGCAGTACTTC. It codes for CASSRQSYEQYF.

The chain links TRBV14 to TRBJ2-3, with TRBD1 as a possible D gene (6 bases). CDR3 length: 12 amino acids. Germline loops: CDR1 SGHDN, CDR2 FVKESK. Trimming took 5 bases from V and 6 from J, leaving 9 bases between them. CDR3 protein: CASSVQGDTQYF. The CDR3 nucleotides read TGTGCCAGCAGCGTTCAGGGGGATACGCAGTATTTT. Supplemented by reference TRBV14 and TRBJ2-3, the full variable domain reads EAGVTQFPSHSVIEKGQTVTLRCDPISGHDNLYWYRRVMGKEIKFLLHFVKESKQDESGMPNNRFLAERTGGTYSTLKVQPAELEDSGVYFCASSVQGDTQYFGPGTRLTVL.

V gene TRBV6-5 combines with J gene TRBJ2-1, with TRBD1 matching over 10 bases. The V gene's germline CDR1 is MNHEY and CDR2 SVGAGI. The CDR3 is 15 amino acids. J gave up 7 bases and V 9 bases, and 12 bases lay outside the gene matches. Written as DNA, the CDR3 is TGTGCCAGTAAAACCTCCGGGACAGGGGTGAATGAGCAGTTCTTC. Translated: CASKTSGTGVNEQFF.

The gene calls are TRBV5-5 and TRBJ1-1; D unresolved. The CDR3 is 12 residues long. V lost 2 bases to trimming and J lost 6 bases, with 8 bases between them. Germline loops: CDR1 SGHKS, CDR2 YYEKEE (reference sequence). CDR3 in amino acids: CASSLRFSEAFF. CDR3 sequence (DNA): TGTGCCAGCAGCTTAAGGTTTTCTGAAGCTTTCTTT.

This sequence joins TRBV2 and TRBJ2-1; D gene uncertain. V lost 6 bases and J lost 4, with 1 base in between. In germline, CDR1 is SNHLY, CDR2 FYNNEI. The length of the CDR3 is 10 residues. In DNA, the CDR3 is TGTGCCAGCAGGTACAATGAGCAGTTCTTC. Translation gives CASRYNEQFF.

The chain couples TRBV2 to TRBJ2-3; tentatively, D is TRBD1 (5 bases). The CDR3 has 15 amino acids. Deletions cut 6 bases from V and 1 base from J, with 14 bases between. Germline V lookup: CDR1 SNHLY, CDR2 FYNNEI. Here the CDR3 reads CASRADDRRTDTQYF. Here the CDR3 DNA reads TGTGCCAGCAGGGCCGACGACAGACGCACAGATACGCAGTATTTT.

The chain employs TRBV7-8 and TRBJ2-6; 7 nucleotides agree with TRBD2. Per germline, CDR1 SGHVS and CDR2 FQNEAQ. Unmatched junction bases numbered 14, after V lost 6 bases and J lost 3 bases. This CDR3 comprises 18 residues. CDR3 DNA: TGTGCCAGCAGTACCCCCCGGGGGGAACCCGTTGGGGCCAACGTCCTGACTTTC. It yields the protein CASSTPRGEPVGANVLTF.

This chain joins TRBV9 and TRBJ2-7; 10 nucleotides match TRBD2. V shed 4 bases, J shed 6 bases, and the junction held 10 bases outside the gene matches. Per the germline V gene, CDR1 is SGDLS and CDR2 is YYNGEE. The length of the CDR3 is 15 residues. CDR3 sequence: CASSPAQREGGEQYF. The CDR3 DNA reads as TGTGCCAGCAGCCCTGCCCAGCGGGAGGGTGGCGAGCAGTACTTC.

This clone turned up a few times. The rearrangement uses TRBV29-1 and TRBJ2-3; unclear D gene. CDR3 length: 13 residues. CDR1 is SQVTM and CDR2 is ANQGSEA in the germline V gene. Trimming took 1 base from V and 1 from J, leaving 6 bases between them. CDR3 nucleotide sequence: TGCAGCGTTGAAGTGGCAGGCACAGATACGCAGTATTTT. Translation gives CSVEVAGTDTQYF.

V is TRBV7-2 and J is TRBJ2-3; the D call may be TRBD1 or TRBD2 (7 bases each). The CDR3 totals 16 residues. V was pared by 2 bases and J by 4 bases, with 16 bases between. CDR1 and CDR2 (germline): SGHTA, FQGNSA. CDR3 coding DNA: TGTGCCAGCAGCTTATTCCCCCAGGGGGGGGCAGATACGCAGTATTTT. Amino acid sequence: CASSLFPQGGADTQYF. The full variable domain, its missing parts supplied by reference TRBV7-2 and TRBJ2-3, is GAGVSQSPSNKVTEKGKDVELRCDPISGHTALYWYRQSLGQGLEFLIYFQGNSAPDKSGLPSDRFSAERTGGSVSTLTIQRTQQEDSAVYLCASSLFPQGGADTQYFGPGTRLTVL.

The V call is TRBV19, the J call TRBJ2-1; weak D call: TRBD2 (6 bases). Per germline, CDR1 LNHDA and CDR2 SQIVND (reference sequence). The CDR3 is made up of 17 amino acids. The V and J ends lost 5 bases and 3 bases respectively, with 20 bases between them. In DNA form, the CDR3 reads TGTGCCAGTAGTCCGCCCCCGACTAGGGCTGGCTACAATGAGCAGTTCTTC. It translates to CASSPPPTRAGYNEQFF.

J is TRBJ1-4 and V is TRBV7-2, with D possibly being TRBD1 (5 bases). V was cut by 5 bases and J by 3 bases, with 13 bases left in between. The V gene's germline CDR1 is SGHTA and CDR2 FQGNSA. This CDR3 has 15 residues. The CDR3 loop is CASSPAGLANEKLFF. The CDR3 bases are TGTGCCAGCAGCCCTGCGGGGCTGGCTAATGAAAAACTGTTTTTT.

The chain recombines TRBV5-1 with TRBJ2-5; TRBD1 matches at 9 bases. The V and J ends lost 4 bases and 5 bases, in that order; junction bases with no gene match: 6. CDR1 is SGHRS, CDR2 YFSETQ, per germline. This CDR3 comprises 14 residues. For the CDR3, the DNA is TGCGCCAGCAGCCCCCGGACAGGGGACGAGACCCAGTACTTC. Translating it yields CASSPRTGDETQYF.

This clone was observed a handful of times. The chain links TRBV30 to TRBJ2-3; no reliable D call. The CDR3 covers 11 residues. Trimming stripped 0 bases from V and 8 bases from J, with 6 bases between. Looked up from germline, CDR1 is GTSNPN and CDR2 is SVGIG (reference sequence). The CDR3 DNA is TGTGCCTGGAGTGTTAAGGTTACGCAGTATTTT. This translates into CAWSVKVTQYF.

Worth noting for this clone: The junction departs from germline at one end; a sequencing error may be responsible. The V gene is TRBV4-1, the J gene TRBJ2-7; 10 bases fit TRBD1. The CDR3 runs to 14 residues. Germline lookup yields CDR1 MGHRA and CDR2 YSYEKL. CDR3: CVSSHRDRGSEQYF. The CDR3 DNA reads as TGCGTCAGCAGCCACCGGGACAGGGGTTCCGAGCAGTACTTC.

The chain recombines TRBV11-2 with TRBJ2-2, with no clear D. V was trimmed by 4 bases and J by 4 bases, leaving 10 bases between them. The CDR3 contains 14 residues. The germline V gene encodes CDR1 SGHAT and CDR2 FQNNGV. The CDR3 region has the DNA TGTGCCAGCAGCTCCCATACGACCACCGGGGAGCTGTTTTTT. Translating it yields CASSSHTTTGELFF.

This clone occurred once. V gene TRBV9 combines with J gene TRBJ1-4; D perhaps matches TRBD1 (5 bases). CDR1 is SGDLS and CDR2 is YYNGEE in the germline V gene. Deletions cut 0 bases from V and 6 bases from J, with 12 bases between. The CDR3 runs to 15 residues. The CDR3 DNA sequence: TGTGCCAGCAGCGTAGGAAAGGGGTGGGATGAAAAACTGTTTTTT. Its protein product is CASSVGKGWDEKLFF.

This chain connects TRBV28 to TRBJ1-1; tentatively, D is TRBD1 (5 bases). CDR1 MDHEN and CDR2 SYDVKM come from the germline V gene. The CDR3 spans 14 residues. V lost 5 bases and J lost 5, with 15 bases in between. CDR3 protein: CASSAEEGRTEAFF. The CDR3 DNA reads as TGTGCCAGCAGTGCGGAGGAGGGGAGGACTGAAGCTTTCTTT.